This TCR beta chain was documented in a study of blood T cells in healthy people across ages. General study findings and limits: Changes in expanded clonotypes were possibly confounded, as the CMV status of donors was unknown.

A J-beta primer mix and a sample-barcoded 5' primer were used in a second PCR of roughly 6 to 12 cycles. TCRdb analysed the 5' RACE reads with MiXCR anew, one entry per CDR3 protein. The profile covers 1.5 million to 2 million distinct CDR3 sequences, with roughly 27% appearing a single time and over 7% taken by the ten largest. This clonotype was counted between two and nine times. Its antigen is currently unknown. Germline CDR1 is SGHRS and CDR2 is YFSETQ. V dropped 6 bases and J dropped 6; count of bases not matched to a gene: 8. The CDR3 length is 14 residues. Sequencing used blood. J is TRBJ1-1 and V is TRBV5-1; 10 bases map to TRBD1. The sequence was obtained from a woman in her 30s in good health. This CDR3 reads CASKPGQGIAEAFF. The CDR3 DNA reads as TGCGCCAGCAAGCCGGGACAGGGGATCGCTGAAGCTTTCTTT. Full variable domain (outside the CDR3, taken from reference TRBV5-1 and TRBJ1-1): KAGVTQTPRYLIKTRGQQVTLSCSPISGHRSVSWYQQTPGQGLQFLFEYFSETQRNKGNFPGRFSGRQFSNSRSEMNVSTLELGDSALYLCASKPGQGIAEAFFGQGTRLTVV.